Listed here are 12 T cell receptor beta chains from one sample, sequenced in a study of CD8 T cells in Susac syndrome. Random hexamers were used to reverse transcribe roughly 0.45 to 1 ug of RNA. TCRdb re-called the immunoSEQ multiplex PCR reads with MiXCR, one entry per CDR3 protein. The top ten hold more than 0.15% of the sample, which has some 140,000 distinct CDR3 sequences, over 90% seen once. The specimen was CD8+ T cells from PBMCs. These receptors came from a human donor with Susac syndrome.

The chain combines TRBV24-1 with TRBJ2-1; TRBD1 is a possible D gene (6 bases). In germline, CDR1 is KGHDR, CDR2 SFDVKD. The CDR3 is 16 amino acids. The ends were cut back, 4 bases at V and 0 bases at J, with 12 bases in the middle. CDR3 nucleotide sequence: TGTGCCACCAGTGAGGGATTCAGGGGCTCCTACAATGAGCAGTTCTTC. Its protein is CATSEGFRGSYNEQFF.

This clonotype is a singleton in its sample. The J gene is TRBJ1-5, the V gene TRBV10-3; D gene ambiguous. The CDR3 extends over 14 amino acids. The germline V gene has CDR1 ENHRY and CDR2 SYGVKD. V was pared by 4 bases and J by 1 base, with 8 bases between. The CDR3 spells CAISVSASNQPQHF. CDR3 DNA: TGTGCCATCAGTGTTTCCGCGAGCAATCAGCCCCAGCATTTT.

The V gene is TRBV20-1, the J gene TRBJ2-1, with a possible D match to TRBD2 (6 bases). The germline V gene encodes CDR1 DFQATT and CDR2 SNEGSKA (reference sequence). V gave up 2 bases and J gave up 0 bases, with 14 bases separating them. The CDR3 has 16 residues. The CDR3, as DNA: TGCAGTGCTAGAATGGGACTTTTAAGCTCCTACAATGAGCAGTTCTTC. Translating it yields CSARMGLLSSYNEQFF.

This clonotype came up once. This rearrangement joins TRBV27 to TRBJ2-7; tentative D call: TRBD2 (6 bases). Looked up from germline, CDR1 is MNHEY and CDR2 is SMNVEV (reference sequence). The CDR3 spans 15 residues. Trimming cost V 5 bases and J 5 bases, with 19 bases left between them. In DNA, the CDR3 is TGTGCCAGCAGTCCCGTAGCGGCGTGGGACCACGAGCAGTACTTC. Translated, it gives CASSPVAAWDHEQYF.

The chain couples TRBV4-1 to TRBJ2-7, with D perhaps assigned TRBD1 or TRBD2 (5 bases each). Trimming removed 9 bases at V and 2 bases at J, with 14 bases between. This CDR3 comprises 13 residues. Germline CDR1 reads MGHRA; CDR2 reads YSYEKL. This CDR3 reads CASHGTATYEQYF. The CDR3 coding sequence is TGCGCCAGTCATGGGACGGCGACCTACGAGCAGTACTTC.

V is TRBV28 and J is TRBJ2-1, with a tentative D call TRBD2 (6 bases). Germline CDR1 is MDHEN and CDR2 is SYDVKM. The CDR3 extends over 20 amino acids. V lost 6 bases, J lost 0 bases, and 27 bases lay in between. CDR3 loop: CASSPIWGLSELSSYNEQFF. The CDR3 DNA is TGTGCCAGCAGCCCTATTTGGGGACTTTCCGAACTAAGCTCCTACAATGAGCAGTTCTTC.

The chain links TRBV29-1 to TRBJ2-1, with 7 positions matching TRBD2. This CDR3 comprises 14 residues. Germline-derived CDR1 and CDR2 are SQVTM and ANQGSEA. Unmatched junction bases numbered 11, after V lost 3 bases and J lost 9 bases. CDR3: CSVDGEGERGEQFF. CDR3 nucleotide sequence: TGCAGCGTTGATGGGGAGGGAGAGAGAGGTGAGCAGTTCTTC.

The chain employs TRBV27 and TRBJ1-1; no definite D call. With 3 bases removed from V and 1 base from J, the gap between germline ends came to 9 bases. The germline V gene encodes CDR1 MNHEY and CDR2 SMNVEV (reference sequence). The CDR3 loop spans 14 amino acids. The CDR3 DNA is TGTGCCAGCAGTTTCGGGCACGGGAACACTGAAGCTTTCTTT. It specifies CASSFGHGNTEAFF.

A single count supports this clonotype. The chain joins TRBV9 to TRBJ2-1, with 8 bases aligning to TRBD2. The V segment lost 1 base and the J segment 5 bases; nucleotides outside the gene matches: 8. This CDR3 is 16 amino acids long. Germline V lookup: CDR1 SGDLS, CDR2 YYNGEE. Here the CDR3 reads CASSVKGLEGHNEQFF. Written as DNA, the CDR3 is TGTGCCAGCAGCGTAAAGGGACTAGAAGGCCACAATGAGCAGTTCTTC.

This CDR3 reads CASIRTGLDNEQFF. The CDR3 DNA sequence: TGTGCCAGCATACGAACAGGGCTAGACAATGAGCAGTTCTTC. This chain links TRBV7-9 with TRBJ2-1; tentative D call: TRBD1 (6 bases). Trimming took 7 bases from V and 5 from J, leaving 15 bases between them. This CDR3 comprises 14 residues. Germline CDR1 SEHNR, CDR2 FQNEAQ (reference sequence).

The genes are TRBV28 and TRBJ2-2; 9 positions match TRBD1. Germline trimming cut 10 bases from V and 2 bases from J; bases unmatched to any gene: 11. Germline assignment: CDR1 MDHEN and CDR2 SYDVKM. The CDR3 spans 16 residues. The CDR3 DNA sequence: TGTGCCATCCTCCTCCGGGACAGGGTAAACACCGGGGAGCTGTTTTTT. Translating gives CAILLRDRVNTGELFF.

This sequence joins TRBV7-3 and TRBJ2-5; 9 bases line up with TRBD2. The V and J ends lost 8 bases and 6 bases, in that order; junction bases with no gene match: 10. Germline V gene sequence: CDR1 SGHTA, CDR2 FQGTGA. The CDR3 has 14 amino acids. Here the CDR3 DNA reads TGTGCCAGCTCCATTAGCGGGAGTTCGAAGACCCAGTACTTC. As protein: CASSISGSSKTQYF.